The present T cell receptor (beta chain) was sequenced within a study of T cells after posttransplantation cyclophosphamide. Only in-frame clones appear in the TCRdb table, and some are missing; sequencing was by immunoSEQ multiplex PCR. The sample yields 40,000 to 55,000 clones, without any singletons. General study points: TRB clonality was highly associated with recipient CMV seropositivity and reactivation. Tissue-infiltrating T cells from skin or gut overlapped little with blood T cells.

Ten or more counts support this clone. Its antigen is unidentified. This related bone marrow graft donor gave peripheral blood on the day of marrow donation. The CDR3 covers 11 residues. Looked up from germline, CDR1 is SEHNR and CDR2 is FQNEAQ (reference sequence). Trimming removed 4 bases at V and 9 bases at J, with 10 bases between. The rearrangement links TRBV7-9 to TRBJ2-7; a weak D match, TRBD2 (6 bases). The receptor's source is a man aged 35 to 55 in good health, CMV-negative, and a related stem cell transplant donor. Input material: PBMCs. The CDR3: CASSSGERQYF. The CDR3 DNA sequence: TGTGCCAGCAGCTCGGGGGAGCGGCAGTACTTC.